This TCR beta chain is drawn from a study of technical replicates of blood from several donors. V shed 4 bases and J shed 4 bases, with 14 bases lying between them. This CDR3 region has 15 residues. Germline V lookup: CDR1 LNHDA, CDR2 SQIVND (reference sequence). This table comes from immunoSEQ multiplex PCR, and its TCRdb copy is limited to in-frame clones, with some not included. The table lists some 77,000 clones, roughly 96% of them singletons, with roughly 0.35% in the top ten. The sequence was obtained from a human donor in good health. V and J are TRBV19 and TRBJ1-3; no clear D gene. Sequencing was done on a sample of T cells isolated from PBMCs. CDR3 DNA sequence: TGTGCCAGTAGTAATCCACCAGACGGGGGAAACACCATATATTTT. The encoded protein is CASSNPPDGGNTIYF.